This TCR beta chain was recovered during a study of T-cell reconstitution after alpha-beta-depleted transplantation in children. The study, taken as a whole, reports: Some patients owed their high day-60 TCRbeta diversity to surviving recipient T cells and thymic progenitors. About two months after transplant, alpha-beta T cells reportedly came from several hundred expanded graft clones.

Construction of the TCRbeta library involved unique molecular identifiers. From the PCR reads, TCRdb called clonotypes with MiXCR, one entry per CDR3 protein. The sample lists 130,000 or so distinct CDR3 sequences, 9.5% to 10% occurring once. A note on this clonotype: Antigen unknown.

CDR1 SGHNT and CDR2 YYREEE come from the germline V gene (reference sequence). This CDR3 comprises 15 residues. V was shortened by 3 bases and J by 5 bases, with 16 bases between the two germline ends. This specimen consisted of PBMCs, mostly from graft donor cells, obtained 180 days after TCRalphabeta/CD19-depleted stem cell transplant. The J gene is TRBJ2-3, the V gene TRBV5-4, with D perhaps TRBD1 (6 bases). The TCR sequence derives from a girl under three years old who had a stem cell transplant for combined immunodeficiency, so the T cells may come from the graft donor. Here the CDR3 reads CASSSRRQDIDTQYF. Here the CDR3 DNA reads TGTGCCAGCAGCTCACGCAGACAGGATATAGATACGCAGTATTTT.